Described below is a single T cell receptor beta chain sequence and its context. Its antigen is still unknown. This record comes from a study of T-cell memory formation after mild COVID-19. Study-wide results and limits: Day 15 to 85 contractors were CD4/CD8 balanced; later expanders leaned CD4+. Pre-infection memory carried some responding clones, suggesting that cross-reactive memory joined.

Trimming cost V 1 base and J 3 bases, with 9 bases left between them. The CDR3 sequence is 14 residues long. From germline, CDR1 is MNHEY and CDR2 SVGAGI. In TCRdb, the 5' RACE reads were re-called with MiXCR into one record per CDR3 protein. The data contain about 180,000 distinct CDR3 sequences, less than 20% of them seen just once; the ten biggest clones take up about 4%. V gene TRBV6-5 combines with J gene TRBJ1-1; D gene ambiguous. This sequence was found in a man between 18 and 29 years old who had mild COVID-19 (a few samples of this study predate the infection). Cell type and time point are not known. Material: PBMCs or a T cell subset sorted from them (not recorded which). The CDR3 sequence is CASSYWALHTEAFF. DNA for the CDR3: TGTGCCAGCAGTTACTGGGCTCTACACACTGAAGCTTTCTTT.